A selection of T cell receptor beta chains follows, all from one sample in a study of shared clonotypes between healthy human individuals. Method: immunoSEQ multiplex PCR; TCRdb's copy keeps in-frame clones and lacks some. The sample includes some 1,600,000 clones, approximately 98% of them seen just once. Sequenced material: naive CD4+ T cells sorted from blood. The receptors were gathered from a man between 25 and 39 years old in good health. Each CDR3 is given with its conserved first and last residue. Fields, in order: CDR3 length, J gene, V gene, clone size, D gene, CDR3 DNA, CDR3 protein. The D gene is left open where the match is weak. For some rows the clone size is stated as once, few or many, or as a class when expanded; others skip it.

13 | TRBJ2-2 | TRBV5-1 | . | . | TGCGCCAGCAGCTCTGAGAACACCGGGGAGCTGTTTTTT | CASSSENTGELFF
15 | TRBJ1-4 | TRBV7-6 | . | . | TGTGCCAGCAGCCCCGTAAACTTCTTTAATGAAAAACTGTTTTTT | CASSPVNFFNEKLFF
16 | TRBJ1-2 | TRBV28 | . | TRBD1 | TGTGCCAGCAGTTCCCACCTACAGGGGGTTAGCTATGGCTACACCTTC | CASSSHLQGVSYGYTF
14 | TRBJ1-1 | TRBV6-6 | . | . | TGTGCCAGCACCACGAGGGACCCGAACACTGAAGCTTTCTTT | CASTTRDPNTEAFF
17 | TRBJ2-5 | TRBV5-8 | once | . | TGTGCCAGCAGCTGGGGGCCTACAGGGCGCGGGTTCGAGACCCAGTACTTC | CASSWGPTGRGFETQYF
16 | TRBJ1-4 | TRBV5-1 | . | TRBD1 | TGCGCCAGCAGCTTCGACAGTAGACAGGGGTATGAAAAACTGTTTTTT | CASSFDSRQGYEKLFF
15 | TRBJ2-3 | TRBV14 | . | TRBD2 | TGTGCCAGCAGCCCACCAAGCGGGAGGGAGCTTACGCAGTATTTT | CASSPPSGRELTQYF
15 | TRBJ2-7 | TRBV5-1 | once | TRBD2 | TGCGCCAGCAGCTGGGGACTAGCGGGAGAGTACGAGCAGTACTTC | CASSWGLAGEYEQYF
14 | TRBJ1-1 | TRBV4-3 | . | . | TGCGCCAGCAGCCAAGACCCCGGGACAACAGAAGCTTTCTTT | CASSQDPGTTEAFF
16 | TRBJ1-2 | TRBV6-6 | . | TRBD1 | TGTGCCAGCAGTTACCCCCCATGGACAGGGTACGATGGCTACACCTTC | CASSYPPWTGYDGYTF
14 | TRBJ1-2 | TRBV5-6 | . | TRBD1 | TGTGCCAGCAGCTTGGGACAGGGATCCTATGGCTACACCTTC | CASSLGQGSYGYTF
12 | TRBJ2-1 | TRBV28 | . | . | TGTGCCAGCAGTCCCGATAGTTTTGAGCAGTTCTTC | CASSPDSFEQFF
15 | TRBJ1-2 | TRBV28 | . | TRBD1 | TGTGCCAGCAGTTTCCTGCAGGGGGCCTACTATGGCTACACCTTC | CASSFLQGAYYGYTF
17 | TRBJ2-2 | TRBV27 | . | TRBD2 | TGTGCCAGCAGTTTAGTGACTAGCGGAGCGAACACCGGGGAGCTGTTTTTT | CASSLVTSGANTGELFF
16 | TRBJ2-7 | TRBV7-2 | . | TRBD1 | TGTGCCAGCAGCTTAGTTTCCGGGACAGCCACCTACGAGCAGTACTTC | CASSLVSGTATYEQYF
18 | TRBJ2-1 | TRBV29-1 | . | TRBD2 | TGCAGCGTTGAGAAGCTAGCGGGAGGCTGGAGCTCCTACAATGAGCAGTTCTTC | CSVEKLAGGWSSYNEQFF
17 | TRBJ2-1 | TRBV7-6 | . | . | TGTGCCAGCAGCGTTAGATCCGGGGCGGGAAACCTCAATGAGCAGTTCTTC | CASSVRSGAGNLNEQFF
15 | TRBJ2-7 | TRBV28 | . | TRBD1 | TGTGCCAGCAGTGAACCGGGACAGAGCCGTTACGAGCAGTACTTC | CASSEPGQSRYEQYF
13 | TRBJ2-1 | TRBV6-1 | . | . | TGTGCCAGCAGTGAAGGACCCTACAATGAGCAGTTCTTC | CASSEGPYNEQFF
13 | TRBJ1-2 | TRBV7-9 | . | . | TGTGCCAGCAGCTTAGACAGCTTCGATGGCTACACCTTC | CASSLDSFDGYTF
13 | TRBJ2-7 | TRBV28 | . | . | TGTGCCAGCCAAGAGCGGGTAGCCTACGAGCAGTACTTC | CASQERVAYEQYF
11 | TRBJ1-5 | TRBV20-1 | once | . | TGCAGTGCTGCGACAGGTCAGCCCCAGCATTTT | CSAATGQPQHF
16 | TRBJ1-5 | TRBV4-1 | . | . | TGCGCCAGCAGCCAAGATCTCGGGGCAGTGCATCAGCCCCAGCATTTT | CASSQDLGAVHQPQHF
12 | TRBJ2-5 | TRBV5-1 | . | . | TGCGCCAGCAGCTTGGCCGGGTGGACCCAGTACTTC | CASSLAGWTQYF
17 | TRBJ2-2 | TRBV19 | once | . | TGTGCCAGTAATTCGGGTCTCGGGGCGTCGAACACCGGGGAGCTGTTTTTT | CASNSGLGASNTGELFF
14 | TRBJ2-7 | TRBV6-5 | . | . | TGTGCCAGCAGTTACATCTGGTGGGGTCGTGGGCAGTACTTC | CASSYIWWGRGQYF
12 | TRBJ2-3 | TRBV7-9 | . | . | TGTGCCAGCAGCTTCACGGGAGATACGCAGTATTTT | CASSFTGDTQYF
13 | TRBJ1-2 | TRBV15 | . | . | TGTGCCACCAGCAGAGGGCAAGACTATGGCTACACCTTC | CATSRGQDYGYTF
13 | TRBJ2-7 | TRBV5-4 | . | . | TGTGCCAGCAGCTTGCCTACGGCCTACGAGCAGTACTTC | CASSLPTAYEQYF
16 | TRBJ1-3 | TRBV4-1 | . | . | TGCGCCAGCAGCCAAGAAGCCAGGGCCTCTGGAAACACCATATATTTT | CASSQEARASGNTIYF
15 | TRBJ2-3 | TRBV5-1 | . | . | TGCGCCAGCAGCTCAACAGGAGTGGGCCCAGATACGCAGTATTTT | CASSSTGVGPDTQYF
11 | TRBJ2-3 | TRBV11-2 | . | . | TGTGCCAGCAGCTCTGAAGATACGCAGTATTTT | CASSSEDTQYF
13 | TRBJ2-7 | TRBV5-1 | . | . | TGCGCCAGCAGCTTGACTCGCTCCTACGAGCAGTACTTC | CASSLTRSYEQYF
14 | TRBJ1-2 | TRBV19 | . | TRBD1 | TGTGCCAGTAGTATAGCAGGGGGATACTATGGCTACACCTTC | CASSIAGGYYGYTF
13 | TRBJ2-5 | TRBV5-4 | . | . | TGTGCCAGCAGCTCCCAGGGTGAGGAGACCCAGTACTTC | CASSSQGEETQYF
15 | TRBJ1-1 | TRBV29-1 | . | . | TGCAGCGTTTCACAGGGCTGGGCTGGGAACACTGAAGCTTTCTTT | CSVSQGWAGNTEAFF
13 | TRBJ1-1 | TRBV6-5 | . | . | TGTGCCGGCGGGGCGGGCCCCTTGACTGAAGCTTTCTTT | CAGGAGPLTEAFF
13 | TRBJ1-5 | TRBV10-1 | once | . | TGCGCCAGCAGTCAAGAAATCAATCAGCCCCAGCATTTT | CASSQEINQPQHF
15 | TRBJ1-4 | TRBV5-1 | . | . | TGCGCCAGCAGCTTGGACCTGGTAACTAATGAAAAACTGTTTTTT | CASSLDLVTNEKLFF
15 | TRBJ1-5 | TRBV6-1 | . | TRBD1 | TGTGCCAGCAGTGAAGACAGGGGAGGGAATCAGCCCCAGCATTTT | CASSEDRGGNQPQHF
16 | TRBJ2-3 | TRBV13 | . | TRBD2 | TGTGCCAGCAGCTTAAGAACTAGCGGGAGAAGAGATACGCAGTATTTT | CASSLRTSGRRDTQYF
16 | TRBJ1-2 | TRBV7-9 | once | . | TGTGCCAGCAGCCTGGTCGGGTTTGGGGAAGATCGAGGCTACACCTTC | CASSLVGFGEDRGYTF
15 | TRBJ2-2 | TRBV11-3 | . | . | TGTGCCAGCAGCTTAACCCCGACAGGTACCGGGGAGCTGTTTTTT | CASSLTPTGTGELFF
16 | TRBJ2-7 | TRBV5-6 | once | TRBD2 | TGTGCCAGCAGCCCCTATCGATTAGCGGGAGGATCCGAGCAGTACTTC | CASSPYRLAGGSEQYF
12 | TRBJ2-5 | TRBV7-2 | many | . | TGTGCCAGCAGCCCACTTCAAGAGACCCAGTACTTC | CASSPLQETQYF
15 | TRBJ2-7 | TRBV5-5 | . | . | TGTGCCAGCAGCTTGAGGTCAGGGACCTCCTACGAGCAGTACTTC | CASSLRSGTSYEQYF
12 | TRBJ2-2 | TRBV28 | . | . | TGTGCCAGCACTAGAGGGCAGGGAGTGCTGTTTTTT | CASTRGQGVLFF
12 | TRBJ2-7 | TRBV6-5 | . | . | TGTGCCAGCAGTGCCGAATCCCACGAGCAGTACTTC | CASSAESHEQYF
13 | TRBJ1-2 | TRBV5-4 | . | TRBD1 | TGTGCCAGCAGCACCGGGACAGGGGCTGGCTACACCTTC | CASSTGTGAGYTF
14 | TRBJ2-2 | TRBV5-4 | . | . | TGTGCCAGCAGCTTGCCTATGAACACCGGGGAGCTGTTTTTT | CASSLPMNTGELFF
19 | TRBJ2-3 | TRBV5-1 | . | . | TGCGCCAGCAGCTTAGGACCACTAGGAAGGCGCGGTAACACAGATACGCAGTATTTT | CASSLGPLGRRGNTDTQYF
16 | TRBJ2-3 | TRBV5-6 | . | TRBD2 | TGTGCCAGCAGCTTGGCCGGGGGGACTAGCACAGATACGCAGTATTTT | CASSLAGGTSTDTQYF